The entry that follows covers one T cell receptor (beta chain) sequence. The immunoSEQ assay was v3. Assay: immunoSEQ multiplex PCR; the TCRdb copy retains only in-frame clones and omits some. Here the sample spans about 50,000 clones, roughly 85% being singletons. The data are from a study of TIL therapy for anti-PD-1-resistant metastatic lung cancer. The CDR3 extends over 12 amino acids. Trimming shortened V by 1 base and J by 8 bases, and 6 bases separated the two germline ends. From germline, CDR1 is SGHNT and CDR2 YYREEE (reference sequence). The time point: pre-treatment sample, taken before nivolumab and TIL therapy.

The material was blood, obtained at baseline. V and J are TRBV5-4 and TRBJ2-2; D call uncertain. This clonotype was obtained from a person aged 25-80 years with non-small cell lung cancer. CDR3 bases: TGTGCCAGCAGCTTGTCAATGGGGGAGCTGTTTTTT. This gives the protein CASSLSMGELFF.